These T cell receptor beta chains were read from a single sample in a study of cytomegalovirus exposure and HLA in healthy donors. The protocol was immunoSEQ multiplex PCR, while the TCRdb copy is restricted to in-frame clones and leaves out a portion. The data contain about 140,000 clones, less than 85% of them singletons. Material for sequencing was PBMCs. The receptors shown here come from a man between 35 and 55 years old in good health and CMV-seropositive. The CDR3 runs from the conserved cysteine through the conserved F or W. The order of the fields is D gene, CDR3 length, V gene, clone size, J gene, CDR3 DNA, CDR3 protein. A D gene is named only where the DNA matches it firmly. Only part of the rows carry a size: once, few, many, or a class if the clone is expanded.

d_gene: NA
len: 14
v_gene: TRBV5-4
abundance: NA
j_gene: TRBJ2-7
CDR3nt: TGTGCCAGCAGCCCATCCCCAGGGACCTACGAGCAGTACTTC
CDR3aa: CASSPSPGTYEQYF

d_gene: TRBD1
len: 14
v_gene: TRBV7-8
abundance: once
j_gene: TRBJ2-5
CDR3nt: TGTGCCAGCTACCCGGGACAGTATGAAGAGACCCAGTACTTC
CDR3aa: CASYPGQYEETQYF

d_gene: NA
len: 14
v_gene: TRBV6-5
abundance: NA
j_gene: TRBJ2-7
CDR3nt: TGTGCCAGCAGTTACTCGGGAGCACGACGCGAGCAGTACTTC
CDR3aa: CASSYSGARREQYF

d_gene: NA
len: 15
v_gene: TRBV6-1
abundance: NA
j_gene: TRBJ1-1
CDR3nt: TGTGCCAGCAGCCGAGCTTCGACAGGCAACACTGAAGCTTTCTTT
CDR3aa: CASSRASTGNTEAFF

d_gene: NA
len: 13
v_gene: TRBV18
abundance: NA
j_gene: TRBJ1-2
CDR3nt: TGTGCCAGCTTAGAACAGACTAACTATGGCTACACCTTC
CDR3aa: CASLEQTNYGYTF

d_gene: NA
len: 13
v_gene: TRBV7-9
abundance: NA
j_gene: TRBJ1-2
CDR3nt: TGTGCCAGCAGCCGAGGAGTATACTATGGCTACACCTTC
CDR3aa: CASSRGVYYGYTF

d_gene: NA
len: 14
v_gene: TRBV28
abundance: NA
j_gene: TRBJ1-6
CDR3nt: TGTGCCAGCAGCAGCCCCAGGGGTAGTTCACCCCTCCACTTT
CDR3aa: CASSSPRGSSPLHF

d_gene: TRBD1
len: 19
v_gene: TRBV10-1
abundance: NA
j_gene: TRBJ1-5
CDR3nt: TGCGCCAGCAGTGAGCCAAGGGACAGGAAGAATTTACCGAATCAGCCCCAGCATTTT
CDR3aa: CASSEPRDRKNLPNQPQHF

d_gene: NA
len: 15
v_gene: TRBV19
abundance: NA
j_gene: TRBJ2-1
CDR3nt: TGTGCCAGTAGTATACGACCGGGACAAGTAAATGAGCAGTTCTTC
CDR3aa: CASSIRPGQVNEQFF

d_gene: NA
len: 12
v_gene: TRBV6-5
abundance: NA
j_gene: TRBJ2-7
CDR3nt: TGTGCCAGCAGTTACTCGAGGGACGAGCAGTACTTC
CDR3aa: CASSYSRDEQYF

d_gene: NA
len: 15
v_gene: TRBV7-9
abundance: once
j_gene: TRBJ1-3
CDR3nt: TGTGCCAGCAGCTTGGGTACAGGCGGACGAAACACCATATATTTT
CDR3aa: CASSLGTGGRNTIYF

d_gene: TRBD1
len: 14
v_gene: TRBV25-1
abundance: once
j_gene: TRBJ1-1
CDR3nt: TGTGCCAGCTTACCGGACAGGGGGCCCACTGAAGCTTTCTTT
CDR3aa: CASLPDRGPTEAFF

d_gene: NA
len: 15
v_gene: TRBV6-5
abundance: NA
j_gene: TRBJ1-5
CDR3nt: TGTGCCAGCAGTTACTCGGGCGGGGGCGGTCAGCCCCAGCATTTT
CDR3aa: CASSYSGGGGQPQHF

d_gene: NA
len: 12
v_gene: TRBV19
abundance: NA
j_gene: TRBJ2-1
CDR3nt: TGTGCCAGTAGCTTGCAGGGTAGTGAGCAGTTCTTC
CDR3aa: CASSLQGSEQFF

d_gene: NA
len: 14
v_gene: TRBV19
abundance: NA
j_gene: TRBJ1-2
CDR3nt: TGTGCCAGTAGTATCGGGGCGGGGAACTATGGCTACACCTTC
CDR3aa: CASSIGAGNYGYTF

d_gene: NA
len: 13
v_gene: TRBV5-4
abundance: NA
j_gene: TRBJ2-5
CDR3nt: TGTGCCAGCAGCTTCGGGGGGCGCGAGACCCAGTACTTC
CDR3aa: CASSFGGRETQYF

d_gene: NA
len: 14
v_gene: TRBV7-9
abundance: few
j_gene: TRBJ2-7
CDR3nt: TGTGCCAGCAGCTTCATCGCACAGGTGGGCGAGCAGTACTTC
CDR3aa: CASSFIAQVGEQYF

d_gene: NA
len: 13
v_gene: TRBV2
abundance: NA
j_gene: TRBJ2-7
CDR3nt: TGTGCCAGCTCTTTCGACAGAACCTACGAGCAGTACTTC
CDR3aa: CASSFDRTYEQYF

d_gene: TRBD2
len: 15
v_gene: TRBV30
abundance: NA
j_gene: TRBJ2-3
CDR3nt: TGTGCCTGGAGTGTACTGAGCGGGAGTTCAGATACGCAGTATTTT
CDR3aa: CAWSVLSGSSDTQYF

d_gene: NA
len: 18
v_gene: TRBV18
abundance: NA
j_gene: TRBJ2-3
CDR3nt: TGTGCCAGCTCACCACCAATCTGGCGGGGTACTAGCACAGATACGCAGTATTTT
CDR3aa: CASSPPIWRGTSTDTQYF

d_gene: NA
len: 14
v_gene: TRBV5-4
abundance: few
j_gene: TRBJ1-1
CDR3nt: TGTGCCAGCAGCTTGGGACTGCAGAACACTGAAGCTTTCTTT
CDR3aa: CASSLGLQNTEAFF

d_gene: NA
len: 14
v_gene: TRBV7-2
abundance: NA
j_gene: TRBJ2-3
CDR3nt: TGTGCCAGCAGCCGGGGACTCAATGTAGATACGCAGTATTTT
CDR3aa: CASSRGLNVDTQYF

d_gene: TRBD1
len: 14
v_gene: TRBV15
abundance: NA
j_gene: TRBJ1-2
CDR3nt: TGTGCCACCAGCAGATCGGGACAGACCTATGGCTACACCTTC
CDR3aa: CATSRSGQTYGYTF

d_gene: TRBD2
len: 17
v_gene: TRBV7-9
abundance: once
j_gene: TRBJ2-1
CDR3nt: TGTGCCAGCAGCGTACCCAAAGCGGGACTCAGAAACAATGAGCAGTTCTTC
CDR3aa: CASSVPKAGLRNNEQFF

d_gene: TRBD1
len: 15
v_gene: TRBV11-2
abundance: NA
j_gene: TRBJ1-1
CDR3nt: TGTGCCAGCAGCCCGACCGGGACAGGGGGGACTGAAGCTTTCTTT
CDR3aa: CASSPTGTGGTEAFF

d_gene: TRBD2
len: 16
v_gene: TRBV7-6
abundance: NA
j_gene: TRBJ2-7
CDR3nt: TGTGCCAGCAGCTTAGGGACTAGCGGGACTACCTACGAGCAGTACTTC
CDR3aa: CASSLGTSGTTYEQYF

d_gene: TRBD1
len: 14
v_gene: TRBV29-1
abundance: NA
j_gene: TRBJ2-3
CDR3nt: TGCAGCGTTGAGACAGGGGGCCTCACAGATACGCAGTATTTT
CDR3aa: CSVETGGLTDTQYF

d_gene: NA
len: 14
v_gene: TRBV6-5
abundance: NA
j_gene: TRBJ1-6
CDR3nt: TGTGCCACCCGGTCGGGGAGGTTTAGTTCACCCCTCCACTTT
CDR3aa: CATRSGRFSSPLHF

d_gene: TRBD1
len: 13
v_gene: TRBV30
abundance: NA
j_gene: TRBJ1-1
CDR3nt: TGTGCCCGAGGACAGGTATTGAACACTGAAGCTTTCTTT
CDR3aa: CARGQVLNTEAFF

d_gene: TRBD2
len: 15
v_gene: TRBV6-5
abundance: NA
j_gene: TRBJ2-7
CDR3nt: TGTGCCAGCAGTTACGAACTAGCGGGGGTCTACGAGCAGTACTTC
CDR3aa: CASSYELAGVYEQYF

d_gene: TRBD2
len: 16
v_gene: TRBV4-2
abundance: NA
j_gene: TRBJ2-1
CDR3nt: TGTGCCAGCAGCTTCGGGACTAGCGGGAGAAAGGGTGAGCAGTTCTTC
CDR3aa: CASSFGTSGRKGEQFF

d_gene: NA
len: 15
v_gene: TRBV7-9
abundance: NA
j_gene: TRBJ2-2
CDR3nt: TGTGCCAGCAGTGATACAGGTTCGAACACCGGGGAGCTGTTTTTT
CDR3aa: CASSDTGSNTGELFF

d_gene: NA
len: 14
v_gene: TRBV18
abundance: NA
j_gene: TRBJ1-1
CDR3nt: TGTGCCAGCTCACTCGGGAGGCTTGACACTGAAGCTTTCTTT
CDR3aa: CASSLGRLDTEAFF

d_gene: NA
len: 15
v_gene: TRBV5-1
abundance: once
j_gene: TRBJ2-3
CDR3nt: TGCGCCAGCAGCTTGCAGGGTGCTAGCACAGATACGCAGTATTTT
CDR3aa: CASSLQGASTDTQYF

d_gene: NA
len: 12
v_gene: TRBV13
abundance: NA
j_gene: TRBJ1-1
CDR3nt: TGTGCCAGCAGCAGGAGGAACACTGAAGCTTTCTTT
CDR3aa: CASSRRNTEAFF

d_gene: NA
len: 14
v_gene: TRBV6-6
abundance: NA
j_gene: TRBJ2-7
CDR3nt: TGTGCCAGCAGAACAGGGACGGAGCCTTACGAGCAGTACTTC
CDR3aa: CASRTGTEPYEQYF

d_gene: NA
len: 14
v_gene: TRBV4-1
abundance: NA
j_gene: TRBJ1-5
CDR3nt: TGCGCCAGCAGCCAAGATCAGGGTATGCAGCCCCAGCATTTT
CDR3aa: CASSQDQGMQPQHF

d_gene: TRBD1
len: 16
v_gene: TRBV15
abundance: NA
j_gene: TRBJ1-2
CDR3nt: TGTGCCACCAGCAGAGATATAACAGGGGCTGCCTATGGCTACACCTTC
CDR3aa: CATSRDITGAAYGYTF

d_gene: NA
len: 15
v_gene: TRBV4-3
abundance: NA
j_gene: TRBJ2-7
CDR3nt: TGCGCCAGCAGCCAAGAAGGACAGCCATTCTACGAGCAGTACTTC
CDR3aa: CASSQEGQPFYEQYF

d_gene: NA
len: 15
v_gene: TRBV5-1
abundance: NA
j_gene: TRBJ2-1
CDR3nt: TGCGCCAGCAGTAGGGGGGACAGCTCCTACAATGAGCAGTTCTTC
CDR3aa: CASSRGDSSYNEQFF

d_gene: TRBD1
len: 16
v_gene: TRBV4-3
abundance: NA
j_gene: TRBJ2-3
CDR3nt: TGCGCCAGCAGCCCGGGGACAGGGTTGGCAGGAGATACGCAGTATTTT
CDR3aa: CASSPGTGLAGDTQYF

d_gene: NA
len: 16
v_gene: TRBV18
abundance: NA
j_gene: TRBJ1-2
CDR3nt: TGTGCCAGCTCACCCCCCCGGCAGGCCCCCAGCTATGGCTACACCTTC
CDR3aa: CASSPPRQAPSYGYTF

d_gene: NA
len: 12
v_gene: TRBV5-1
abundance: once
j_gene: TRBJ2-7
CDR3nt: TGCGCCAGCAGCTTGGATCGGGGCGAGCAGTACTTC
CDR3aa: CASSLDRGEQYF

d_gene: NA
len: 16
v_gene: TRBV5-6
abundance: once
j_gene: TRBJ1-5
CDR3nt: TGTGCCAGCAGCTTGGGGGGTTCAGGGTGGCGTCAGCCCCAGCATTTT
CDR3aa: CASSLGGSGWRQPQHF

d_gene: TRBD2
len: 12
v_gene: TRBV27
abundance: NA
j_gene: TRBJ2-7
CDR3nt: TGTGCCAGCAGTTTCGGGGGGAGCGAGCAGTACTTC
CDR3aa: CASSFGGSEQYF

d_gene: NA
len: 13
v_gene: TRBV29-1
abundance: NA
j_gene: TRBJ2-5
CDR3nt: TGCAGCGTTGGCCAGGGAAGGCAAGAGACCCAGTACTTC
CDR3aa: CSVGQGRQETQYF

d_gene: TRBD2
len: 18
v_gene: TRBV7-2
abundance: NA
j_gene: TRBJ2-7
CDR3nt: TGTGCCAGCAGCCCCAGGGGAGGGCTAGCGGGAGCCGGGTACGAGCAGTACTTC
CDR3aa: CASSPRGGLAGAGYEQYF

d_gene: TRBD1
len: 17
v_gene: TRBV9
abundance: NA
j_gene: TRBJ1-6
CDR3nt: TGTGCCAGCAGCGCGAGGGGGGACAGGATCTATAATTCACCCCTCCACTTT
CDR3aa: CASSARGDRIYNSPLHF